The 32 T cell receptor beta chains given below trace back to one sample, sequenced in a study of human T cells and chemical hapten exposure. Using its own MiXCR run on the RACE reads, TCRdb lists one record per CDR3 protein. The table records approximately 340,000 distinct CDR3 sequences, under 9% of them present only once. Time point of the sample: patch test 1, 2 weeks after DPC sensitization. Treatment given: therapeutic diphenylcyclopropenone sensitization with weekly scalp DPC. The material sequenced was whole blood, taken in connection with sensitization to the hapten diphenylcyclopropenone (DPC). The receptors shown here come from a woman younger than 35 with alopecia areata. Some clones in this sample may be carry-over from other donors' samples.

The chain couples TRBV5-4 to TRBJ2-2; 12 nucleotides match TRBD2. Germline trimming cut 4 bases from V and 2 bases from J; bases unmatched to any gene: 6. From germline, CDR1 is SGHNT and CDR2 YYREEE (reference sequence). This CDR3 has 17 residues. The CDR3 DNA follows: TGTGCCAGCAGCAAACTAGCGGGGGGCGTTAACACCGGGGAGCTGTTTTTT. This codes for CASSKLAGGVNTGELFF.

The V call is TRBV6-5, the J call TRBJ2-3, with TRBD1 as a possible D gene (5 bases). V dropped 5 bases and J dropped 6 bases, with 15 bases sitting between them. The CDR3 runs to 14 residues. The germline V gene has CDR1 MNHEY and CDR2 SVGAGI. The CDR3 region is CASSQRGGDDTQYF. CDR3 sequence (DNA): TGTGCCAGCAGTCAAAGGGGCGGCGACGATACGCAGTATTTT.

In this sample, this clonotype turned up a few times. This rearrangement joins TRBV27 to TRBJ1-5; tentatively, D is TRBD1 (5 bases). V dropped 6 bases and J dropped 7 bases, with 28 bases sitting between them. CDR1 MNHEY and CDR2 SMNVEV come from the germline V gene (reference sequence). CDR3 length equals 18 residues. This chain's CDR3 is CASSNIWRQFWARQPQHF. CDR3 in DNA: TGTGCCAGCAGCAACATCTGGAGACAGTTTTGGGCAAGGCAGCCCCAGCATTTT.

This rearrangement joins TRBV5-4 to TRBJ1-5; perhaps TRBD1 as D (5 bases). The CDR3 contains 13 residues. CDR1 SGHNT and CDR2 YYREEE come from the germline V gene (reference sequence). V was clipped by 4 bases and J by 5 bases, with 10 bases between them. Here the CDR3 DNA reads TGTGCCAGCAGCCGTGGACAAGATCAGCCCCAGCATTTT. This translates into CASSRGQDQPQHF. The complete variable domain, with remaining parts taken from reference TRBV5-4 and TRBJ1-5, reads ETGVTQSPTHLIKTRGQQVTLRCSSQSGHNTVSWYQQALGQGPQFIFQYYREEENGRGNFPPRFSGLQFPNYSSELNVNALELDDSALYLCASSRGQDQPQHFGDGTRLSIL.

For the CDR3, the DNA is TGTGCCAGCAGTTCCCCACTAGGATGGAGCATACCGCAGTACTTC. Translating gives CASSSPLGWSIPQYF. This chain uses TRBV6-2 or TRBV6-3 with TRBJ2-7; a weak D match, TRBD2 (5 bases). The CDR3 is 15 amino acids. V was shortened by 4 bases and J by 9 bases, with 22 bases between the two germline ends. Germline assignment: CDR1 MNHEY and CDR2 SVGEGT.

This clonotype was observed at least ten times. The rearrangement uses TRBV7-2 and TRBJ2-1, with a tentative D call TRBD1 (5 bases). Trimming stripped 8 bases from V and 4 bases from J, with 15 bases between. The germline CDR1 and CDR2 sequences are SGHTA and FQGNSA. The CDR3 runs 14 residues. The CDR3 loop reads CASSRQGRYNEQFF. The CDR3 DNA reads as TGTGCCAGCTCGAGGCAGGGTCGGTACAATGAGCAGTTCTTC.

This clonotype appeared many times. The gene calls are TRBV6-5 and TRBJ2-7; D remains ambiguous. Trimming shortened V by 4 bases and J by 9 bases, and 10 bases separated the two germline ends. This CDR3 is 11 amino acids long. Germline V gene data show CDR1 as MNHEY and CDR2 as SVGAGI. In nucleotides, the CDR3 is TGTGCCAGCAGTTTAGGTGGGATGCAGTACTTC. This sequence encodes CASSLGGMQYF.

This clonotype was observed a few times. The rearrangement joins TRBV5-4 to TRBJ2-7; D remains unclear. Between the trimmed V and J ends, which lost 4 bases and 2 bases, there was a span of 13 bases. The V gene's germline CDR1 is SGHNT and CDR2 YYREEE (reference sequence). The CDR3 spans 14 residues. The CDR3 protein is CASSPTDRPYEQYF. CDR3 DNA: TGTGCCAGCAGCCCAACGGACCGCCCCTACGAGCAGTACTTC. The whole variable domain, filled in from reference TRBV5-4 and TRBJ2-7, reads ETGVTQSPTHLIKTRGQQVTLRCSSQSGHNTVSWYQQALGQGPQFIFQYYREEENGRGNFPPRFSGLQFPNYSSELNVNALELDDSALYLCASSPTDRPYEQYFGPGTRLTVT.

This clonotype showed up many times. The chain links TRBV12-3 or TRBV12-4 to TRBJ2-3; 8 nucleotides match TRBD1. The junction had 5 bases not matched to a gene; V was cut back by 6 bases and J by 3 bases. The CDR3 extends over 14 amino acids. CDR3: CASRDREATDTQYF. DNA for the CDR3: TGTGCCAGCAGGGACAGGGAGGCAACAGATACGCAGTATTTT.

This chain joins TRBV4-1 and TRBJ2-7; 10 bases align to TRBD2. V was pared by 4 bases and J by 3 bases, with 15 bases of the junction left unmatched. The CDR3 sequence is 18 residues long. The germline gives CDR1 MGHRA, CDR2 YSYEKL. CDR3 amino acids: CASSLRRERGGPIYEQYF. As DNA, the CDR3 is TGCGCCAGCAGCCTCCGTAGAGAGCGGGGGGGCCCTATCTACGAGCAGTACTTC.

The rearrangement uses TRBV14 and TRBJ2-3, with D perhaps matching TRBD2 (5 bases). V was cut by 1 base and J by 2 bases, with 7 bases left in between. CDR1 and CDR2 from the germline V gene are SGHDN and FVKESK. This CDR3 region has 14 residues. The CDR3 loop reads CASSQVLVTDTQYF. For the CDR3, the DNA is TGTGCCAGCAGCCAAGTACTAGTCACAGATACGCAGTATTTT. The complete variable domain, with remaining parts taken from reference TRBV14 and TRBJ2-3, reads EAGVTQFPSHSVIEKGQTVTLRCDPISGHDNLYWYRRVMGKEIKFLLHFVKESKQDESGMPNNRFLAERTGGTYSTLKVQPAELEDSGVYFCASSQVLVTDTQYFGPGTRLTVL.

This rearrangement joins TRBV28 to TRBJ1-1; D might be TRBD1 (5 bases). Germline V lookup: CDR1 MDHEN, CDR2 SYDVKM. The CDR3 consists of 15 residues. The V end lost 3 bases, the J end lost 1 base, and 12 bases lay between the germline ends. Written as DNA, the CDR3 is TGTGCCAGCAGTTTTAGGGGCAGCAAGAACACTGAAGCTTTCTTT. Protein: CASSFRGSKNTEAFF. Drawing the rest from reference TRBV28 and TRBJ1-1, the complete variable domain is DVKVTQSSRYLVKRTGEKVFLECVQDMDHENMFWYRQDPGLGLRLIYFSYDVKMKEKGDIPEGYSVSREKKERFSLILESASTNQTSMYLCASSFRGSKNTEAFFGQGTRLTVV.

This rearrangement joins TRBV4-2 to TRBJ2-5, with TRBD2 identical over 10 bases. This CDR3 has 17 residues. V was pared by 0 bases and J by 2 bases, with 6 bases of the junction left unmatched. Germline-derived CDR1 and CDR2 are LGHNA and YNFKEQ. The DNA of the CDR3 is TGTGCCAGCAGCCAAGATCCGGCTAGCGGGGGACAAGAGACCCAGTACTTC. As protein: CASSQDPASGGQETQYF.

This clonotype was seen only a few times. The chain is built from TRBV18 and TRBJ1-1; D gene unclear. This CDR3 contains 14 residues. CDR1 KGHSH and CDR2 LQKENI come from the germline V gene. Trimming removed 2 bases from V and 1 base from J, with 8 bases in between. Here the CDR3 DNA reads TGTGCCAGCTCACCAGAAGGGCGGAACACTGAAGCTTTCTTT. Translation gives CASSPEGRNTEAFF.

This clonotype occurred many times. CDR3 sequence: CATSRGRTDPTNEKLFF. CDR3 sequence (DNA): TGTGCCACCAGCAGAGGACGGACGGATCCAACTAATGAAAAACTGTTTTTT. The gene calls are TRBV15 and TRBJ1-4; D gene unclear. CDR3 length: 17 residues. The V end lost 1 base, the J end lost 0 bases, and 12 bases lay between the germline ends. In germline, CDR1 is LNHNV, CDR2 YYDKDF (reference sequence).

In this sample, this clonotype turned up many times. The chain joins TRBV27 to TRBJ1-5; D possibly corresponds to TRBD1 (5 bases). Germline V gene lookup returns CDR1 MNHEY and CDR2 SMNVEV (reference sequence). The CDR3 consists of 14 residues. The V end was cut by 6 bases, the J end by 8 bases, with 17 bases between. CDR3 coding DNA: TGTGCCAGCAGACTTTTTGGGACGGCCGAGCCCCAGCATTTT. It codes for CASRLFGTAEPQHF.

This clonotype was found a few times. The V call is TRBV4-3, the J call TRBJ2-3; no reliable D call. Between the trimmed V and J ends, which lost 0 bases and 4 bases, there was a span of 11 bases. This CDR3 comprises 15 residues. CDR1 is LGHNA and CDR2 is YSLEER in the germline V gene. CDR3 nucleotide sequence: TGCGCCAGCAGCCAAGATCCAGCTGGTCCAGATACGCAGTATTTT. This gives the protein CASSQDPAGPDTQYF.

This clonotype was seen a few times. This chain's CDR3 is CASSRGQNTDTQYF. The CDR3, as DNA: TGTGCCAGCAGTAGGGGACAGAACACAGATACGCAGTATTTT. V gene TRBV6-1 combines with J gene TRBJ2-3; 7 bases match TRBD1. The CDR3 is 14 residues long. The V segment lost 5 bases and the J segment 2 bases; nucleotides outside the gene matches: 4. Per germline, CDR1 MNHNS and CDR2 SASEGT.

In this sample, this clonotype turned up a few times. J is TRBJ1-4 and V is TRBV7-2; maybe TRBD1 (5 bases). The germline V and J ends were trimmed by 5 bases and 9 bases, with 16 bases remaining between them. Germline lookup yields CDR1 SGHTA and CDR2 FQGNSA. The CDR3 length is 14 residues. CDR3: CASSPILTGKKLFF. For the CDR3, the DNA is TGTGCCAGCAGCCCGATCCTAACAGGAAAAAAACTGTTTTTT.

CDR3 sequence: CSARAHQMAGEISPLHF. The CDR3 nucleotides read TGCAGTGCTAGAGCCCATCAGATGGCAGGGGAAATTTCACCCCTCCACTTT. The chain carries TRBV20-1 and TRBJ1-6; D perhaps matches TRBD1 (6 bases). CDR3 size: 17 residues. V dropped 1 base and J dropped 9 bases, with 22 bases sitting between them. The V gene's germline CDR1 is DFQATT and CDR2 SNEGSKA (reference sequence).

This clonotype was observed at least ten times. The V call is TRBV20-1, the J call TRBJ2-7; 9 nucleotides match TRBD1. The germline gives CDR1 DFQATT, CDR2 SNEGSKA (reference sequence). This CDR3 is built from 14 residues. V was pared by 2 bases and J by 9 bases, with 11 bases of the junction left unmatched. CDR3 coding DNA: TGCAGTGCTAGATCGTCCCGGGACAGGGATCGGCAGTACTTC. Encoded protein: CSARSSRDRDRQYF.

This clonotype showed up just a few times. The rearrangement uses TRBV27 and TRBJ2-3; no definite D call. Germline CDR1 reads MNHEY; CDR2 reads SMNVEV (reference sequence). The CDR3 extends over 16 amino acids. Trimming left V 3 bases short and J 1 base short, with 14 bases between. The CDR3, as DNA: TGTGCCAGCAGTTTCAAGGAGAGACCAGGCACAGATACGCAGTATTTT. Translated: CASSFKERPGTDTQYF.

This clonotype occurred many times. The rearrangement links TRBV6-5 to TRBJ2-7; no definite D call. V was clipped by 3 bases and J by 7 bases, with 1 base between them. The germline CDR1 and CDR2 sequences are MNHEY and SVGAGI. The CDR3 has 9 amino acids. The CDR3 is CASSYEQYF. CDR3 nucleotide sequence: TGTGCCAGCAGTTATGAGCAGTACTTC.

The chain joins TRBV20-1 to TRBJ2-7; 10 positions agree with TRBD2. The CDR3 loop spans 16 amino acids. The V segment lost 3 bases and the J segment 0 bases; nucleotides outside the gene matches: 8. Germline CDR1 DFQATT, CDR2 SNEGSKA (reference sequence). CDR3 residues: CSARSSGGRGSYEQYF. The DNA of the CDR3 is TGCAGTGCTAGGAGTAGCGGGGGGCGTGGCTCCTACGAGCAGTACTTC.

Ten or more counts support this clonotype. The rearrangement links TRBV11-1 to TRBJ2-2, with D possibly matching TRBD2 (5 bases). The CDR3 length is 15 residues. Germline V lookup: CDR1 SGHAT, CDR2 FQDESV (reference sequence). Deletions cut 4 bases from V and 0 bases from J, with 9 bases between. The CDR3 loop is CASSSSQSNTGELFF. The CDR3 DNA follows: TGTGCCAGCAGCTCTAGCCAATCGAACACCGGGGAGCTGTTTTTT.

The chain joins TRBV3-1 to TRBJ2-3; 8 nucleotides match TRBD2. V lost 1 base and J lost 6; bases outside the gene matches: 6. Germline loops: CDR1 LGHDT, CDR2 YNNKEL (reference sequence). The CDR3 runs 15 residues. The CDR3 bases are TGTGCCAGCAGCCAAGTTCAGCGGGGGTTGGATACGCAGTATTTT. It codes for CASSQVQRGLDTQYF.

At least ten counts were recorded for this clonotype. The chain joins TRBV20-1 to TRBJ2-1; no clear D. Trimming left V 8 bases short and J 0 bases short, with 23 bases between. The CDR3 runs to 17 residues. In germline, CDR1 is DFQATT, CDR2 SNEGSKA (reference sequence). The CDR3 DNA sequence: TGCAGTCCAGCGCCCCCACGTCTTACAAGCTCCTACAATGAGCAGTTCTTC. This translates into CSPAPPRLTSSYNEQFF.

This clonotype came up a few times. The rearrangement joins TRBV27 to TRBJ1-6; 7 nucleotides line up with TRBD1. Germline loops: CDR1 MNHEY, CDR2 SMNVEV (reference sequence). V gave up 4 bases and J gave up 9 bases; unmatched junction bases: 6. CDR3 size: 14 residues. CDR3 DNA: TGTGCCAGCAGTTACGGACAGGTCGGTTCACCCCTCCACTTT. It codes for CASSYGQVGSPLHF.

This clonotype was detected a few times. The rearrangement joins TRBV7-9 to TRBJ2-5, with TRBD2 matching over 7 bases. CDR3 size: 14 residues. Germline CDR1 and CDR2: SEHNR and FQNEAQ (reference sequence). V lost 2 bases, J lost 7 bases, and 7 bases stayed unmatched. CDR3 protein: CASSLYGRYGTQYF. The CDR3 DNA sequence: TGTGCCAGCAGCTTATACGGGAGGTATGGGACCCAGTACTTC.

The rearrangement joins TRBV27 to TRBJ1-2; tentative D call: TRBD1 (6 bases). This CDR3 contains 15 residues. Germline V gene data show CDR1 as MNHEY and CDR2 as SMNVEV (reference sequence). Deletions cut 6 bases from V and 2 bases from J, with 16 bases between. The CDR3: CASSSGQSQNYGYTF. CDR3 in DNA: TGTGCCAGCAGCTCCGGACAGAGCCAGAACTATGGCTACACCTTC.

The chain carries TRBV7-6 and TRBJ2-6, with a weak D call TRBD1 (5 bases). The CDR3 runs to 16 residues. V lost 1 base and J lost 2, with 9 bases in between. CDR1 SGHVS and CDR2 FNYEAQ come from the germline V gene. Written as DNA, the CDR3 is TGTGCCAGCAGCTTAGGAACAGGAACTGGGGCCAACGTCCTGACTTTC. Amino acids: CASSLGTGTGANVLTF.

This clonotype was seen repeatedly, ten times or more. CDR3: CSALGDMGNIQYF. CDR3 coding DNA: TGCAGTGCTTTGGGGGACATGGGAAACATTCAGTACTTC. The chain uses TRBV20-1 and TRBJ2-4; D possibly corresponds to TRBD1 (6 bases). Deletions cut 5 bases from V and 6 bases from J, with 14 bases between. CDR1 DFQATT and CDR2 SNEGSKA come from the germline V gene (reference sequence). The CDR3 runs to 13 residues.